Given below is one TCR beta chain in context. In this sample, this clonotype turned up many times. Its target antigen remains unknown. No quality values exist for individual bases; no much larger clone is one base distant. This sample was taken from a study of T cells in Graves' hyperthyroidism and ophthalmopathy (dated by TCRdb to between 2018 and 2020). About the study as a whole: Peripheral blood samples were taken at the time of initial diagnosis, prior to any treatment. A discovery cohort of roughly 100 patients, 43 with Graves' ophthalmopathy and 55 to 60 with stable Graves' hyperthyroidism, was used to find distinguishing TCR V-J signatures. An independent validation cohort of around 19 hyperthyroidism patients and roughly 16 patients who later progressed to ophthalmopathy tested prospective prediction of ophthalmopathy. The roughly 99 discovery patients were divided at random into training and test sets in a 7:3 ratio. The study also compared thyroid tissue and blood T-cell repertoires from five or six Graves' hyperthyroidism patients. Once sampling was done, hyperthyroidism patients were given methimazole at a starting dose of 30 mg daily, whereas ophthalmopathy patients were given high-dose intravenous methylprednisolone. TCR Vbeta CDR3 sequencing of around 130 peripheral blood samples (over 40 ophthalmopathy, about 74 hyperthyroidism and roughly 17 progressor patients) is reported in the paper. Here is what the overall study found, with its caveats: Sample size was not statistically predetermined, and blinding of investigators to group allocation was not performed. In validation, the model predicted progression to ophthalmopathy with approximately 71% sensitivity and 72% to 85% specificity, a median of about 6 months before onset. A model built on a 13 V-J signature distinguished ophthalmopathy from stable hyperthyroidism, reaching 87.88% sensitivity and under 84% specificity in cross-validation and 80%/75% in testing. Most expanded thyroid clonotypes (frequency above 0.001) were also detected in blood, a finding suggesting that blood repertoires may reflect thyroid immune responses.

Graves' hyperthyroidism was defined as stable when no progression to ophthalmopathy occurred over 18 months of follow-up. The hyperthyroidism patients were between 18 and 65 years old and newly diagnosed, with a disease duration of less than 2 months. Exclusion was applied to patients with uncontrolled infections, other autoimmune diseases, pregnancy or lactation. Diagnoses were based on clinical symptoms, serum thyroxine and TRAb, thyroid ultrasound and orbital computed tomography. PBMCs were isolated from about 10 ml of fresh peripheral blood by Ficoll-Paque density gradient centrifugation. Trizol reagent was used to extract total RNA, and RNA quality was then checked on an Agilent 2100 Bioanalyzer. The CDR3, from cysteine to phenylalanine, totals 15 residues. Solely the CDR3 DNA is kept, with 45 bases framed from the first base. V lost 5 bases and J lost 7 bases, and the count of bases not matched to a germline gene is 9. The CDR1 and CDR2 encoded by the germline V gene are SGHVS and FNYEAQ.

The TCR beta CDR3 regions were amplified from RNA transcripts. The first round of RT-PCR for the TCR CDR3 was performed with the HTBI primer set and the Qiagen OneStep RT-PCR kit. The libraries were constructed in a second round of multiplex PCR and then size-selected and purified. Sequencing of the libraries was done on an Illumina HiSeq2000 using paired-end 100 bp reads. The original methods were these. SOAPnuke was used to process the raw data, throwing out any read that contained adapters or uncalled bases, had a mean Phred below 15, or lacked an exact constant-primer or identifier match. COPE v1.2.5 was used to merge the high-quality paired reads, and each unique nucleotide sequence was defined as a clonotype. MiTCR v1.1 was used to align clonotypes to the IMGT TRBV, TRBD and TRBJ reference segments. The analysis was restricted to V-J combinations with a frequency above 0.0001, which together covered 99.2% of the repertoires. The TCS score was defined as F50 (clonal expansion) divided by E x V (chaos), with BLOSUM62-based TCRdist calculated between CDR3 peptides within each V-J. Welch's t-statistics and random forest reduced several hundred V-J features to about 12, which were used in a naive Bayes classifier (R e1071). Using fastp trimming at Q25 and MiXCR clonotype assembly, TCRdb reanalyzed the public sequencing data and kept in-frame beta chains. For every CDR3 protein sequence, its rows merge into one entry that carries the most common genes and DNA. The authors' filters were not applied to this entry. This sample comprises about 480,000 distinct CDR3 sequences, approximately 14% of them detected only once. The ten largest clonotypes hold over 15% of the sample.

The source of this sequence is a woman younger than 30 with Graves' hyperthyroidism. The chain is encoded by TRBV7-6 joined to TRBJ1-1; 11 of the junction bases match TRBD1. The specimen sequenced was blood. The nucleotide sequence is given as TGTGCCAGCAGCCTAGGACAGGGGGCTAGTGGTGAAGCTTTCTTT. Translation gives CASSLGQGASGEAFF.